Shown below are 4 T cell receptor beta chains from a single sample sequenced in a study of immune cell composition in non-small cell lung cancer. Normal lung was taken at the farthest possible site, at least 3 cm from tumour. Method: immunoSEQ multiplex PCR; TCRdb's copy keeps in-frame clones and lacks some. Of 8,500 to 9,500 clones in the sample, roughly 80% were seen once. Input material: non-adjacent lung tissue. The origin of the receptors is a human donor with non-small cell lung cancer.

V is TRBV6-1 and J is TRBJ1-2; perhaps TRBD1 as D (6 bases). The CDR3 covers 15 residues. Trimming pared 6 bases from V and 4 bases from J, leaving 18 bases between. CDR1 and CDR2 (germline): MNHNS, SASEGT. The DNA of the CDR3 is TGTGCCAGCAGCGGAGACAGGTTCCTGGGCTATGGCTACACCTTC. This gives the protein CASSGDRFLGYGYTF.

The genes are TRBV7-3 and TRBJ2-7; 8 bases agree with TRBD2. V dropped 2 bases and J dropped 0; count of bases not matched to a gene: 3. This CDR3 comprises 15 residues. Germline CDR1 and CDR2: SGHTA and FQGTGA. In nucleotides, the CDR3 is TGTGCCAGCAGCTTAGTAGCGGGGCCCTCCTACGAGCAGTACTTC. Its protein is CASSLVAGPSYEQYF.

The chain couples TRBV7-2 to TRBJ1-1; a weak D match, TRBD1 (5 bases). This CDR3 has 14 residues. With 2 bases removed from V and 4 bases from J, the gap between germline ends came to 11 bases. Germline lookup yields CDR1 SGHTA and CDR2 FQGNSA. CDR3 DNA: TGTGCCAGCAGCTTAAGTTCGACAGTCACTGAAGCTTTCTTT. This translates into CASSLSSTVTEAFF.

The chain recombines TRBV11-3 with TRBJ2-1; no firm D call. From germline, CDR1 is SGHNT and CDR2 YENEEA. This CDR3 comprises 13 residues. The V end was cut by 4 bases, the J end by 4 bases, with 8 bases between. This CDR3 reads CASSSQQYNEQFF. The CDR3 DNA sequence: TGTGCCAGCAGCTCCCAGCAGTACAATGAGCAGTTCTTC. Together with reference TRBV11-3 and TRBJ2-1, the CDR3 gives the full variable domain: EAGVVQSPRYKIIEKKQPVAFWCNPISGHNTLYWYLQNLGQGPELLIRYENEEAVDDSQLPKDRFSAERLKGVDSTLKIQPAELGDSAVYLCASSSQQYNEQFFGPGTRLTVL.